The 19 T cell receptor beta chains below were found in one sample sequenced in a study of cytomegalovirus exposure and HLA in healthy donors. PCR employed 60 Vbeta and 13 Jbeta primers. The data were produced by immunoSEQ multiplex PCR, yet TCRdb's version contains in-frame clones alone and is incomplete. Of roughly 150,000 clones in the sample, 73% were seen once. The sequenced sample consisted of PBMCs. All receptors derive from a woman aged 18-35 years in good health and CMV-seropositive.

The chain uses TRBV5-1 and TRBJ2-5; 10 bases are a match to TRBD1. The J call could be wrong; TRBJ2-7 is a better fit for the DNA end. The CDR3 has 16 amino acids. CDR1 and CDR2 from the germline V gene are SGHRS and YFSETQ. CDR3: CASSLGGTGDSYEQYF. The CDR3 DNA reads TGCGCCAGCAGCTTGGGTGGGACAGGGGATTCTTACGAGCAGTACTTC.

This clone was detected only a few times. The gene calls are TRBV5-4 and TRBJ1-1; 8 positions match TRBD1. There are 16 residues in the CDR3. The V and J ends lost 4 bases and 6 bases, in that order; junction bases with no gene match: 14. CDR1 and CDR2 from the germline V gene are SGHNT and YYREEE (reference sequence). CDR3 nucleotides: TGTGCCAGCAGCCCCTTAGAATCGACAGGGGAAGCTGAAGCTTTCTTT. This sequence encodes CASSPLESTGEAEAFF.

This sequence joins TRBV29-1 and TRBJ2-7, with 12 nucleotides matching TRBD2. The CDR3 is 15 amino acids. V shed 5 bases, J shed 0 bases, and the junction held 5 bases outside the gene matches. Germline V gene data show CDR1 as SQVTM and CDR2 as ANQGSEA. The CDR3 DNA reads as TGCAGCGTTCTCCGACTAGCGGGGGTCTCCTACGAGCAGTACTTC. This gives the protein CSVLRLAGVSYEQYF.

This chain uses TRBV6-5 with TRBJ2-7; 7 positions agree with TRBD2. The CDR3 runs to 12 residues. J gave up 3 bases and V 7 bases, and 3 bases lay outside the gene matches. From germline, CDR1 is MNHEY and CDR2 SVGAGI. CDR3 DNA: TGTGCCAGCAAGCGGGGCGACTACGAGCAGTACTTC. Encoded protein: CASKRGDYEQYF.

The gene calls are TRBV5-1 and TRBJ2-1; 15 nucleotides match TRBD2. This CDR3 region has 19 residues. V dropped 3 bases and J dropped 0; count of bases not matched to a gene: 7. The germline CDR1 and CDR2 sequences are SGHRS and YFSETQ. The CDR3 here is CASSSRGLAGGSSYNEQFF. The CDR3 nucleotides are TGCGCCAGCAGCTCCCGCGGACTAGCGGGGGGGAGCTCCTACAATGAGCAGTTCTTC.

As to this clone: Relative to the germline gene, one junction end is altered; a read error may explain this. The chain employs TRBV7-9 and TRBJ1-4; 7 nucleotides line up with TRBD1. The CDR3 has 15 residues. CDR1 and CDR2 from the germline V gene are SEHNR and FQNEAQ (reference sequence). The CDR3 is CSSSPTGYPLVKLFF. The CDR3 DNA reads TGTTCCAGCAGCCCGACAGGGTACCCCTTGGTAAAACTGTTTTTT.

The gene calls are TRBV13 and TRBJ2-1, with 8 bases identical to TRBD2. Trimming cost V 5 bases and J 4 bases; bases outside gene matches: 7. CDR1 is PRHDT and CDR2 is FYEKMQ in the germline V gene (reference sequence). This CDR3 region has 15 residues. The CDR3 coding sequence is TGTGCCAGCAGCCTTAGCGGGACGGGGTACAATGAGCAGTTCTTC. This codes for CASSLSGTGYNEQFF.

On this clone itself: Relative to the germline gene, one junction end is altered; a read error may explain this. This sequence joins TRBV6-5 and TRBJ1-1; 8 nucleotides match TRBD1. Germline V gene data show CDR1 as MNHEY and CDR2 as SVGAGI. The CDR3 covers 13 residues. The CDR3 reads CASSRQGNTEVFF. The CDR3 nucleotides read TGTGCCAGCAGTAGACAGGGGAACACTGAAGTTTTCTTT.

Worth noting for this clone: Its ends do not fully match the called genes, so a read error is possible. The gene calls are TRBV11-2 and TRBJ2-1, with 8 bases that match TRBD2. This CDR3 is 12 amino acids long. Germline V gene sequence: CDR1 SGHAT, CDR2 FQNNGV. CDR3 sequence (DNA): TGTGCCAGCAGCTTATCAGGGACTAGTATGCTCTTC. Its protein product is CASSLSGTSMLF.

The chain combines TRBV7-2 with TRBJ1-4; 9 bases are shared with TRBD1. CDR1 is SGHTA, CDR2 FQGNSA, per germline. The CDR3 runs 16 residues. Losses at the gene ends were 1 base for V and 7 bases for J; bases not matched to a gene: 7. The CDR3 DNA reads as TGTGCCAGCAGCTTAGTTAACAGGGGGCGCCGTGAAAAACTGTTTTTT. Protein sequence: CASSLVNRGRREKLFF.

The V and J genes are TRBV18 and TRBJ2-2, with D possibly being TRBD1 (6 bases). The CDR3 runs 14 residues. Trimming left V 2 bases short and J 6 bases short, with 10 bases between. Germline V gives CDR1 KGHSH, CDR2 LQKENI. The CDR3 sequence: CASSPGEGAGELFF. The DNA for the CDR3 is TGTGCCAGCTCACCAGGAGAGGGGGCCGGGGAGCTGTTTTTT.

The CDR3 DNA reads as TGTGCCAGCGGGACAGGGGGCGGTGGCTACACCTTC. It is translated as CASGTGGGGYTF. V usage is TRBV2 and J usage is TRBJ1-2, with 12 bases identical to TRBD1. Germline loops: CDR1 SNHLY, CDR2 FYNNEI. V shed 8 bases, J shed 7 bases, and the junction held 2 bases outside the gene matches. The CDR3 is 12 residues long.

CDR3: CASSRGQGLNTEAFF. The CDR3 DNA reads TGTGCCAGCAGCCGGGGACAGGGACTGAACACTGAAGCTTTCTTT. The rearrangement joins TRBV6-6 to TRBJ1-1, with 9 bases lining up with TRBD1. The germline V gene has CDR1 MNHNY and CDR2 SVGAGI (reference sequence). Losses at the gene ends were 6 bases for V and 0 bases for J; bases not matched to a gene: 5. The CDR3 runs 15 residues.

This clone has a single count. Other DNA sequences of this sample code for an identical CDR3. The CDR3 nucleotides read TGTGCCAGCAGTGAGACTAGGGGAGAGACCCAGTACTTC. Translated: CASSETRGETQYF. The V and J genes are TRBV6-1 and TRBJ2-5, with a possible D match to TRBD2 (6 bases). The V end was cut by 3 bases, the J end by 4 bases, with 9 bases between. This CDR3 region has 13 residues. Germline loops: CDR1 MNHNS, CDR2 SASEGT.

The chain couples TRBV7-2 to TRBJ1-4; unclear D gene. This CDR3 is built from 16 residues. Germline lookup yields CDR1 SGHTA and CDR2 FQGNSA. V shed 5 bases and J shed 0 bases, with 13 bases lying between them. For the CDR3, the DNA is TGTGCCAGCAGCCGAAATCAGATTTCAACTAATGAAAAACTGTTTTTT. This codes for CASSRNQISTNEKLFF.

V is TRBV4-3 and J is TRBJ2-2, with 7 bases identical to TRBD2. The germline V gene encodes CDR1 LGHNA and CDR2 YSLEER. This CDR3 is built from 19 residues. Trimming removed 2 bases from V and 3 bases from J; junction bases left unmatched: 15. This chain's CDR3 is CASSQSGLVDLVDTGELFF. The DNA of the CDR3 is TGCGCCAGCAGCCAAAGTGGACTAGTCGACCTCGTGGACACCGGGGAGCTGTTTTTT.

The V call is TRBV12-1, the J call TRBJ2-2; whether TRBD2, the table's D call, matches the DNA was not checked. TRBV12-1 is given as a pseudogene. CDR3 length equals 18 residues. CDR3: CASSFFGSFGGNTGELFF. CDR3 bases: TGTGCCAGCAGCTTTTTTGGCAGCTTCGGGGGGAACACCGGGGAGCTGTTTTTT.

This clone came up once. CDR3 residues: CASSPRGNQPQHF. The CDR3 nucleotides read TGTGCCAGCAGCCCCCGGGGCAATCAGCCCCAGCATTTT. The chain employs TRBV7-2 and TRBJ1-5; D is unresolved. The germline V and J ends were trimmed by 5 bases and 2 bases, with 7 bases remaining between them. This CDR3 has 13 amino acids. Germline V CDR1 and CDR2: SGHTA, FQGNSA.

This CDR3 is CASTLASVRYEQYF. Here the CDR3 DNA reads TGTGCCAGCACCCTAGCCTCGGTTCGGTACGAGCAGTACTTC. The chain recombines TRBV28 with TRBJ2-7, with D maybe TRBD2 (5 bases). The germline CDR1 and CDR2 sequences are MDHEN and SYDVKM. The V end was cut by 7 bases, the J end by 4 bases, with 17 bases between. The CDR3 has 14 residues.